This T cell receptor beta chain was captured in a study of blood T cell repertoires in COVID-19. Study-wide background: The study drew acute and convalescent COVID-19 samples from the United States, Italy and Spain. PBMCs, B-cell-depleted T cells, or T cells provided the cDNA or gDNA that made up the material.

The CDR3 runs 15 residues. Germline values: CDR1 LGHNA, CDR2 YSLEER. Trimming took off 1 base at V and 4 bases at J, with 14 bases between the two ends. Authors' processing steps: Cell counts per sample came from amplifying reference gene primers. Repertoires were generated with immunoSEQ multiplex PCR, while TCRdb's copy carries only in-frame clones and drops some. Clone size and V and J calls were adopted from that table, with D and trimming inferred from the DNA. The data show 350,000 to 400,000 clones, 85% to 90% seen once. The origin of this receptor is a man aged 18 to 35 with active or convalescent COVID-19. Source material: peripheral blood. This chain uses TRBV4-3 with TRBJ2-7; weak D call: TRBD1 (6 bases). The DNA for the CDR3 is TGCGCCAGCAGCCAAGGTGGAGACAGGAGTTACGAGCAGTACTTC. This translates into CASSQGGDRSYEQYF.